The T cell receptor beta chain under discussion was sequenced for a study of CD8 T cells in Susac syndrome. Concerning this clonotype itself: The antigen remains unidentified.

The T cells that were sequenced for TCR beta were CD8+ and CD4+ cells from blood. J gave up 2 bases and V 6 bases, and 7 bases lay outside the gene matches. The CDR3 totals 14 residues. From germline, CDR1 is SGHTA and CDR2 FQGNSA. General study results and limits: As the study acknowledged, the number of individuals in its TCR sequencing and HLA analysis was relatively small.

With random hexamers, reverse transcription was performed on about 0.45 to 1 ug of RNA. TCR beta CDR3 was amplified by immunoSEQ covering 54 Vbeta and 13 Jbeta. MiXCR, run by TCRdb on the immunoSEQ multiplex PCR reads, gives a single entry per CDR3 protein. The sample carries about 71,000 distinct CDR3 sequences, 96% recorded once. The TCR sequence derives from a human donor with multiple sclerosis. The sequenced material came from CD4+ T cells from PBMCs. The chain uses TRBV7-2 and TRBJ2-7; 7 positions agree with TRBD1. As DNA, the CDR3 is TGTGCCAGCAGAGGGGACAGTCGCCCCTACGAGCAGTACTTC. Amino acids: CASRGDSRPYEQYF.